A selection of T cell receptor beta chains follows, all from one sample in a study of neurological immune-mediated disorders. TCRdb analysed the 5' RACE reads with MiXCR anew, one entry per CDR3 protein. The sample includes roughly 88,000 distinct CDR3 sequences, around 3.6% of them seen just once. Input material: PBMCs. The receptors stem from a woman in her fifties or sixties with multiple sclerosis. The CDR3 runs from the conserved cysteine through the conserved F or W. D genes are given only for firm matches. The size field is filled for only some rows; it gives once, few, many or a size class.

J gene | D gene | V gene | clone size | CDR3 protein | CDR3 DNA
TRBJ1-2 | TRBD1 | TRBV29-1 | - | CSVGGTGAYSYTF | TGCAGCGTTGGGGGGACAGGGGCCTATAGCTACACCTTC
TRBJ1-5 | TRBD1 | TRBV12-3/TRBV12-4 | few | CASSLGQGVRVNQTQNF | TGTGCCAGCAGTTTGGGACAGGGGGTGAGAGTTAATCAGACCCAGAATTTT
TRBJ1-1 | - | TRBV20-1 | many | CSASRGGHGLNTEAFF | TGCAGTGCTAGTAGGGGGGGTCACGGTCTGAACACTGAAGCTTTCTTT
TRBJ1-3 | TRBD1 | TRBV2 | many | CASSFDRGPGNTIYF | TGTGCCAGCAGTTTTGACAGGGGGCCTGGAAACACCATATATTTT
TRBJ1-3 | - | TRBV5-1 | many | CASSLEPRSSGNTIYF | TGCGCCAGCAGCTTGGAACCACGGAGCTCTGGAAACACCATATATTTT
TRBJ2-7 | - | TRBV20-1 | many | CSGTESSYEQYF | TGCAGTGGGACAGAGAGCTCCTACGAGCAGTACTTC
TRBJ1-5 | TRBD1 | TRBV6-5 | many | CASSLQGWNQPQHF | TGTGCCAGCAGTTTACAGGGGTGGAATCAGCCCCAGCATTTT
TRBJ2-6 | - | TRBV11-2 | many | CASSLGFSGANVLTF | TGTGCCAGCAGCTTAGGGTTCTCTGGGGCCAACGTCCTGACTTTC
TRBJ2-3 | - | TRBV20-1 | many | CSARPSAGSTDTQYF | TGCAGTGCTAGACCCTCTGCGGGGAGCACAGATACGCAGTATTTT
TRBJ1-6 | - | TRBV7-9 | many | CASTLQDGSPLHF | TGTGCCAGCACCTTGCAGGATGGTTCACCCCTCCACTTT
TRBJ2-4 | - | TRBV20-1 | - | CSALKGMRDIQYF | TGCAGTGCTCTAAAGGGGATGCGGGACATTCAGTACTTC
TRBJ1-6 | - | TRBV7-2 | many | CASSLGKYSPLHF | TGTGCCAGCAGCTTAGGAAAGTATTCACCCCTCCACTTT
TRBJ2-1 | - | TRBV7-2 | many | CASSFSTRALEQFF | TGTGCCAGCAGCTTCTCGACCCGTGCCCTTGAGCAGTTCTTC
TRBJ1-2 | - | TRBV7-2 | few | CASSNQDPPHYGYTF | TGTGCCAGCAGCAACCAAGACCCCCCGCACTATGGCTACACCTTC
TRBJ2-3 | - | TRBV5-1 | - | CASSYRASDKQYF | TGCGCCAGCAGCTACAGGGCTTCAGATAAGCAGTATTTT
TRBJ1-1 | - | TRBV18 | many | CASSPRQTEAEAFF | TGTGCCAGCTCACCAAGGCAGACTGAAGCTGAAGCTTTCTTT
TRBJ2-6 | - | TRBV6-2/TRBV6-3 | many | CASRPTGPPHSGANVLTF | TGTGCCAGCAGGCCTACAGGGCCTCCGCACTCTGGGGCCAACGTCCTGACTTTC
TRBJ1-5 | TRBD1 | TRBV12-3/TRBV12-4 | many | CASNNRGQGPQHF | TGTGCCAGCAATAACAGGGGACAGGGACCCCAGCATTTT
TRBJ1-1 | - | TRBV7-2 | many | CASSLGAQGNTEAFF | TGTGCCAGCAGCTTAGGAGCTCAGGGGAACACTGAAGCTTTCTTT
TRBJ1-2 | - | TRBV15 | many | CATSRTGRTANYGYTF | TGTGCCACCAGCAGGACCGGCCGGACCGCTAACTATGGCTACACCTTC
TRBJ2-7 | - | TRBV9 | many | CASSSTSGPSYEQYF | TGTGCCAGCAGCTCCACTTCAGGGCCATCCTACGAGCAGTACTTC
TRBJ1-6 | - | TRBV9 | many | CASSVEGQLNSPLHF | TGTGCCAGCAGCGTAGAAGGACAGCTAAATTCACCCCTCCACTTT
TRBJ1-1 | TRBD1 | TRBV9 | many | CASSPGQGTNTEAFF | TGTGCCAGCAGCCCAGGACAGGGGACCAACACTGAAGCTTTCTTT
TRBJ2-3 | - | TRBV5-1 | many | CASSGDLFTDTQYF | TGCGCCAGCAGCGGGGACTTATTCACAGATACGCAGTATTTT
TRBJ1-1 | - | TRBV7-6 | - | CASMGAGDVLNTEAFF | TGTGCCAGCATGGGGGCAGGCGACGTCCTGAACACTGAAGCTTTCTTT
TRBJ2-7 | - | TRBV7-6 | many | CASSLGGNGRYEQYF | TGTGCCAGCAGCTTAGGCGGCAACGGACGGTACGAGCAGTACTTC
TRBJ2-3 | - | TRBV20-1 | many | CSAPRASKGTDTQYF | TGCAGTGCCCCTCGGGCTAGTAAAGGCACAGATACGCAGTATTTT
TRBJ2-1 | TRBD1 | TRBV5-1 | many | CASLPGTGAREQFF | TGCGCCAGTCTCCCCGGGACAGGGGCCCGTGAGCAGTTCTTC
TRBJ2-7 | - | TRBV5-1 | many | CASRVQFQVGYEQYF | TGCGCCAGCAGGGTCCAATTTCAAGTCGGCTACGAGCAGTACTTC
TRBJ1-5 | - | TRBV10-3 | many | CAIRQEGWPQHF | TGTGCCATCAGGCAGGAGGGGTGGCCCCAGCATTTT
TRBJ2-7 | TRBD1 | TRBV4-1 | many | CASSQVFGDRGIYEQYF | TGCGCCAGCAGCCAAGTCTTTGGGGACAGGGGAATCTACGAGCAGTACTTC
TRBJ2-1 | TRBD1 | TRBV9 | many | CASSAPGQGTYNEQFF | TGTGCCAGCAGCGCACCGGGACAGGGGACCTACAATGAGCAGTTCTTC
TRBJ1-4 | - | TRBV7-2 | many | CASSLGGVGNEKLFF | TGTGCCAGCAGCTTAGGAGGGGTTGGTAATGAAAAACTGTTTTTT
TRBJ2-7 | - | TRBV4-3 | - | CASSQDWAATNVYEQYF | TGCGCCAGCAGCCAAGATTGGGCAGCGACCAACGTATACGAGCAGTACTTC
TRBJ1-1 | - | TRBV11-3 | many | CASSLDGRGGNTEAFF | TGTGCCAGCAGCTTAGATGGACGGGGCGGTAACACTGAAGCTTTCTTT
TRBJ1-1 | - | TRBV5-1 | many | CASTGPMNTEAFF | TGCGCCAGCACCGGGCCGATGAACACTGAAGCTTTCTTT
TRBJ1-1 | - | TRBV4-2 | many | CASSQEGAGPNTEAFF | TGTGCCAGCAGCCAAGAAGGGGCAGGACCGAACACTGAAGCTTTCTTT